The clone carrying this T cell receptor beta chain was counted a few times. Its antigen is not identified. The record originates from a study of T-cell memory formation after mild COVID-19. MiXCR was run by TCRdb on the 5' RACE reads, yielding one entry per CDR3 protein. The repertoire holds some 190,000 distinct CDR3 sequences, 16% seen once, with 2% to 2.5% in the top ten. General study points: Some clones that responded turned up in pre-infection memory, which suggests that cross-reactive memory joined in.

CDR1 and CDR2 (germline): SGHAT, FQDESV (reference sequence). CDR3 length equals 15 residues. Trimming took 0 bases from V and 5 from J; bases not matched to a gene: 7. The rearrangement uses TRBV11-1 and TRBJ2-7; 7 nucleotides line up with TRBD2. This clonotype was obtained from an adult woman who had mild COVID-19 (a few samples of this study predate the infection). Cell type and time point are not known. Sequencing used PBMCs or a T cell subset sorted from them (not recorded which). The CDR3 DNA follows: TGTGCCAGCAGCTTAGCGCTGGCGGGAGAAAACGAGCAGTACTTC. It is translated as CASSLALAGENEQYF.